This T cell receptor beta chain stems from a study of T cells in Graves' hyperthyroidism and ophthalmopathy. From RNA transcripts, TCR beta CDR3 regions were amplified. First-round RT-PCR with HTBI primers amplified the TCR CDR3 region. TCRdb re-derived calls from the multiplex PCR reads in MiXCR, one entry per CDR3 protein. The table records about 250,000 distinct CDR3 sequences, roughly 22% of them present only once. There are a few counts of this clonotype. CDR1 and CDR2 (germline): SGHVS, FQNEAQ. This CDR3 spans 14 amino acids. V was pared by 6 bases and J by 2 bases, with 13 bases between. The study included ophthalmopathy patients with Clinical Activity Score at least 3, NOSPECS grade at least 4 and duration under 3 months.

The clonotype comes from a woman in her thirties or forties with Graves' ophthalmopathy. The sample consisted of blood. The chain uses TRBV7-8 and TRBJ2-5, with D maybe TRBD1 (5 bases). The CDR3 nucleotides read TGTGCCAGCAGACATACAGGCGATCAAGAGACCCAGTACTTC. As protein: CASRHTGDQETQYF.